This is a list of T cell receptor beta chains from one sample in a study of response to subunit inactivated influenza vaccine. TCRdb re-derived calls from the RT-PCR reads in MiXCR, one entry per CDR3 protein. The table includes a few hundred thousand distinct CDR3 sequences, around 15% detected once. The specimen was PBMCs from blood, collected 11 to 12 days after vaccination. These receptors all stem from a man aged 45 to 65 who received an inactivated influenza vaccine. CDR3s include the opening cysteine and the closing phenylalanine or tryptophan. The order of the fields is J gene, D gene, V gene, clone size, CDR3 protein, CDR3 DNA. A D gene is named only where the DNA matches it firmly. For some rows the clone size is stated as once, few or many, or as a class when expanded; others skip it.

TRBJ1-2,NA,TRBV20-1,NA,CSASEEVYGYTF,TGCAGTGCTAGCGAAGAGGTATATGGCTACACCTTC
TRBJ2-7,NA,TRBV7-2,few,CASSRPRDPLIYEQYF,TGTGCCAGCAGCAGACCCCGGGACCCCCTCATCTACGAGCAGTACTTC
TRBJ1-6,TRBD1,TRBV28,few,CASSVTGIDNSPLHF,TGTGCCAGCAGTGTGACAGGGATAGATAATTCACCCCTCCACTTT
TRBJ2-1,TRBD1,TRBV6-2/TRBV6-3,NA,CASSYGGQGARYEQFF,TGTGCCAGCAGTTACGGCGGACAGGGGGCTCGATATGAGCAGTTCTTC
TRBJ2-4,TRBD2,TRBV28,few,CASSGWTSGRAMSYIQYF,TGTGCCAGCAGTGGGTGGACTAGCGGGAGGGCCATGAGTTACATTCAGTACTTC
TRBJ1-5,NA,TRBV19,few,CASSMAGLGPQHF,TGTGCCAGTAGTATGGCTGGTTTGGGGCCCCAGCATTTT
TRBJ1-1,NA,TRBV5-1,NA,CASSTSTGLGYTEAFF,TGCGCCAGCAGCACGTCGACAGGCTTGGGGTACACTGAAGCTTTCTTT
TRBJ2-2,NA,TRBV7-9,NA,CASSFGRINPNTGELFF,TGTGCCAGCAGCTTTGGACGGATAAATCCAAACACCGGGGAGCTGTTTTTT
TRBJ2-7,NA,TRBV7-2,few,CASSPYAGLNEQYF,TGTGCCAGCAGCCCTTACGCAGGGTTGAACGAGCAGTACTTC
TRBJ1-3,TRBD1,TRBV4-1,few,CASSQVGTASGNTIYF,TGCGCCAGCAGCCAAGTCGGGACAGCCTCTGGAAACACCATATATTTT
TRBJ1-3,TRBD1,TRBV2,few,CASSPTGAAGNTIYF,TGTGCCAGCAGCCCGACAGGGGCGGCGGGAAACACCATATATTTT
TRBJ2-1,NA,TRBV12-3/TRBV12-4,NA,CASKGGLANEQFF,TGTGCCAGCAAAGGAGGCCTAGCAAATGAGCAGTTCTTC
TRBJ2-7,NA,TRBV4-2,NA,CASSQTGPSYEQYF,TGTGCCAGCAGCCAAACCGGGCCCTCCTACGAGCAGTACTTC
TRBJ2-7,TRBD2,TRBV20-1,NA,CSARELAGSSYEQYF,TGCAGTGCGAGAGAACTAGCGGGGAGCTCCTACGAGCAGTACTTC
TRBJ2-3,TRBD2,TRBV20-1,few,CSARDSGGASDTQYF,TGCAGTGCTAGAGATAGCGGGGGGGCGAGTGATACGCAGTATTTT
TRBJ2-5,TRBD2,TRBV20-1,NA,CSARTRTSGGAWYEETQYF,TGCAGTGCTAGAACGCGGACTAGCGGGGGGGCTTGGTATGAAGAGACCCAGTACTTC
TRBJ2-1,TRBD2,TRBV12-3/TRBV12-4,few,CASRWGGGNYNEQFF,TGTGCCAGCAGATGGGGCGGGGGTAACTACAATGAGCAGTTCTTC
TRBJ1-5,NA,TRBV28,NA,CASSLFGDYSNQPQHF,TGTGCCAGCAGTTTATTCGGAGATTATAGCAATCAGCCCCAGCATTTT
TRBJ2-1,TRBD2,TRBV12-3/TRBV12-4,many,CASSHPGTSGSWLLYNEQFF,TGTGCCAGCAGCCACCCAGGGACTAGCGGGAGTTGGCTCCTCTACAATGAGCAGTTCTTC